These T cell receptor beta chains were read from a single sample in a study of shared clonotypes between healthy human individuals. Measured with immunoSEQ multiplex PCR; TCRdb has only the in-frame clones, and not every one. Of hundreds of thousands of clones in the sample, around 73% were seen once. Sequenced input: memory CD4+ T cells sorted from blood. The receptors here all came from a woman in her twenties or thirties in good health. The CDR3 runs from the conserved cysteine through the conserved F or W. The D gene is left open where the match is weak. Not every row has a clone size; where given, it reads once, few, many or a size class.

len	d_gene	v_gene	abundance	j_gene	CDR3aa	CDR3nt
17	NA	TRBV7-3	NA	TRBJ2-3	CASSLVGPRLPTDTQYF	TGTGCCAGCAGCTTAGTAGGCCCTAGATTGCCTACAGATACGCAGTATTTT
15	NA	TRBV10-3	NA	TRBJ2-5	CAISDEGGIQETQYF	TGTGCCATCAGTGATGAGGGGGGGATCCAAGAGACCCAGTACTTC
15	TRBD1	TRBV5-1	NA	TRBJ2-6	CASSPGTAGANVLTF	TGCGCCAGCAGCCCAGGGACAGCCGGGGCCAACGTCCTGACTTTC
13	NA	TRBV5-1	NA	TRBJ1-3	CASMGTGGNTIYF	TGCGCCAGCATGGGGACGGGGGGAAACACCATATATTTT
15	TRBD1	TRBV5-1	once	TRBJ1-2	CASSPDRGNQYGYTF	TGCGCCAGCAGTCCGGACAGGGGAAACCAATATGGCTACACCTTC
14	TRBD1	TRBV27	NA	TRBJ2-5	CASRGGQVGETQYF	TGTGCCAGCAGGGGGGGACAGGTTGGGGAGACCCAGTACTTC
13	NA	TRBV2	NA	TRBJ2-2	CAERGTPGGELFF	TGTGCCGAACGAGGGACCCCTGGGGGGGAGCTGTTTTTT
16	NA	TRBV11-2	many	TRBJ2-7	CASSLGRDLGTYEQYF	TGTGCCAGCAGCTTAGGGCGGGACCTCGGCACCTACGAGCAGTACTTC
14	NA	TRBV6-5	NA	TRBJ2-3	CASKKGRGTDTQYF	TGTGCCAGCAAGAAAGGCAGGGGAACAGATACGCAGTATTTT
13	NA	TRBV6-5	NA	TRBJ1-1	CASSYGGGTEAFF	TGTGCCAGCAGTTACGGGGGAGGGACTGAAGCTTTCTTT
17	TRBD1	TRBV4-2	NA	TRBJ2-1	CASSRQQGNYPHNEQFF	TGTGCCAGCAGCCGGCAACAGGGGAACTATCCCCACAATGAGCAGTTCTTC
14	TRBD2	TRBV6-5	few	TRBJ2-1	CASRGLALYNEQFF	TGTGCCAGCAGGGGACTAGCGCTCTACAATGAGCAGTTCTTC
15	TRBD1	TRBV5-1	NA	TRBJ1-1	CASSNRGQRNTEAFF	TGCGCCAGCAGCAACAGGGGGCAAAGGAACACTGAAGCTTTCTTT
16	TRBD2	TRBV4-2	NA	TRBJ2-5	CASSRLTSGSFETQYF	TGTGCCAGCAGCCGATTGACTAGCGGGAGTTTCGAGACCCAGTACTTC
15	TRBD1	TRBV19	NA	TRBJ2-7	CASSILTGGRDEQYF	TGTGCCAGTAGTATCCTTACAGGGGGTCGGGACGAGCAGTACTTC
17	TRBD1	TRBV5-1	once	TRBJ1-3	CASSESGQSFSGNTIYF	TGCGCCAGCAGCGAATCGGGACAGTCCTTCTCTGGAAACACCATATATTTT
12	NA	TRBV30	NA	TRBJ2-3	CAWGPHTDTQYF	TGTGCCTGGGGGCCACACACAGATACGCAGTATTTT
15	TRBD2	TRBV11-3	NA	TRBJ2-1	CASSSGLAGGSEQFF	TGTGCCAGCAGCTCGGGACTAGCGGGAGGGTCTGAGCAGTTCTTC
15	NA	TRBV10-1	NA	TRBJ1-3	CASSDPDRAGNTIYF	TGCGCCAGCAGTGACCCGGACAGAGCTGGAAACACCATATATTTT
19	TRBD1	TRBV27	NA	TRBJ2-7	CASSGTGDRGIFGSYEQYF	TGTGCCAGCAGTGGCACGGGGGACAGGGGTATTTTTGGGTCCTACGAGCAGTACTTC
15	NA	TRBV15	NA	TRBJ1-5	CATSRDSGDNQPQHF	TGTGCCACCAGCAGAGATTCGGGAGACAATCAGCCCCAGCATTTT
16	TRBD2	TRBV11-3	NA	TRBJ2-7	CASSLSLAGIPYEQYF	TGTGCCAGCAGCTTAAGTCTAGCGGGGATCCCCTACGAGCAGTACTTC